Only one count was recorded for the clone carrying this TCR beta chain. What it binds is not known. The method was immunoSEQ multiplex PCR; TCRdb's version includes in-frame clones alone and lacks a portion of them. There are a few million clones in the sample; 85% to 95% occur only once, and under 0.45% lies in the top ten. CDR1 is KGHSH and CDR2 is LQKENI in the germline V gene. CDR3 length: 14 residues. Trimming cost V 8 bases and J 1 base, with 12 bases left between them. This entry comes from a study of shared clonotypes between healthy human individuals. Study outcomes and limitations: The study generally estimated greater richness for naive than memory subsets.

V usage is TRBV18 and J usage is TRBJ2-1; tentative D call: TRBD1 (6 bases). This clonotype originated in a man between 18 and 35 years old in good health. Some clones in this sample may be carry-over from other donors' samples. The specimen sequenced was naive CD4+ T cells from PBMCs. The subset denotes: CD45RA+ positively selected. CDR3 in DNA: TGTGCCAGCGACCCAGGGGTATCCTACAATGAGCAGTTCTTC. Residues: CASDPGVSYNEQFF.